The 18 T cell receptor beta chains in this list originate from one sample, sequenced in a study of T cells in localized non-small cell lung cancer. Data came from immunoSEQ multiplex PCR; TCRdb stores just in-frame clones and leaves some out. The sample yields 130,000 or so clones, around 90% seen once. Sequenced material: peripheral blood, taken before any cancer treatment. These receptors originate from a female donor over 55 with stage I lung adenocarcinoma.

The rearrangement joins TRBV28 to TRBJ2-7; D unresolved. The CDR3 extends over 15 amino acids. Germline CDR1 MDHEN, CDR2 SYDVKM. Trimming cost V 2 bases and J 2 bases, with 13 bases left between them. The CDR3 sequence: CASSLQFGNTYEQYF. CDR3 DNA: TGTGCCAGCAGTTTACAGTTTGGGAACACCTACGAGCAGTACTTC.

This chain links TRBV6-1 with TRBJ1-2, with D maybe TRBD1 (6 bases). CDR3 length: 13 amino acids. The V end was cut by 7 bases, the J end by 5 bases, with 14 bases between. CDR1 and CDR2 (germline): MNHNS, SASEGT. The CDR3 reads CASTWTAGYGYTF. The DNA of the CDR3 is TGTGCCAGCACTTGGACAGCGGGTTATGGCTACACCTTC.

V and J are TRBV11-3 and TRBJ2-1; 7 bases are shared with TRBD1. J gave up 2 bases and V 4 bases, and 14 bases lay outside the gene matches. The CDR3 consists of 18 residues. Germline lookup yields CDR1 SGHNT and CDR2 YENEEA. The chain's CDR3 is CASSYRDSGGWPYNEQFF. CDR3 nucleotides: TGTGCCAGCAGCTATAGGGACAGCGGAGGTTGGCCCTACAATGAGCAGTTCTTC.

This chain connects TRBV28 to TRBJ2-2, with 8 bases identical to TRBD2. The CDR3 length is 15 residues. V gave up 6 bases and J gave up 6 bases; unmatched junction bases: 9. Germline values: CDR1 MDHEN, CDR2 SYDVKM. Here the CDR3 reads CASRASGSRAGELFF. The CDR3 DNA follows: TGTGCCAGCAGAGCTAGCGGGTCCAGAGCCGGGGAGCTGTTTTTT.

This clone was counted once. Other DNA sequences from this sample encode an identical CDR3 as well. The chain is built from TRBV10-1 and TRBJ2-7, with unresolved D. V was clipped by 3 bases and J by 2 bases, with 8 bases between them. The germline V gene has CDR1 WNHNN and CDR2 SYGVQD (reference sequence). The CDR3 has 13 residues. The CDR3, as DNA: TGCGCCAGCAGTGAATCTGGGACCTACGAGCAGTACTTC. This translates into CASSESGTYEQYF.

The chain links TRBV28 to TRBJ1-5, with D possibly matching TRBD1 (6 bases). CDR3 length: 13 residues. The germline gives CDR1 MDHEN, CDR2 SYDVKM. V lost 5 bases and J 9 bases, leaving 14 bases between the germline ends. CDR3 protein: CASSADSRGPQHF. The CDR3 DNA is TGTGCCAGCAGTGCGGACAGCCGGGGGCCCCAGCATTTT.

The CDR3 reads CASSVDGGYGEQFF. DNA of the CDR3: TGTGCCAGCAGCGTAGACGGGGGATATGGTGAGCAGTTCTTC. The rearrangement uses TRBV9 and TRBJ2-1, with a tentative D call TRBD2 (6 bases). The CDR3 sequence is 14 residues long. V was shortened by 0 bases and J by 9 bases, with 13 bases between the two germline ends. Germline CDR1 SGDLS, CDR2 YYNGEE.

The chain recombines TRBV7-8 with TRBJ1-3, with D perhaps TRBD1 (5 bases). This CDR3 is 18 amino acids long. Germline V lookup: CDR1 SGHVS, CDR2 FQNEAQ. Trimming removed 0 bases at V and 3 bases at J, with 18 bases between. The CDR3 reads CASSLAHGGSQVGNTIYF. CDR3 nucleotides: TGTGCCAGCAGCTTAGCGCATGGGGGGAGTCAAGTTGGAAACACCATATATTTT.

V gene TRBV19 combines with J gene TRBJ2-5; TRBD2 matches at 11 bases. The V and J ends lost 4 bases and 7 bases, in that order; junction bases with no gene match: 8. In germline, CDR1 is LNHDA, CDR2 SQIVND (reference sequence). This CDR3 contains 15 residues. The CDR3 loop is CASSNSGRERGTQYF. Written as DNA, the CDR3 is TGTGCCAGTAGTAATAGCGGGAGGGAGAGGGGGACCCAGTACTTC.

This clone was observed once. The chain is built from TRBV5-1 and TRBJ2-2; the D is unclear. The CDR3 extends over 11 amino acids. CDR1 is SGHRS, CDR2 YFSETQ, per germline. Trimming removed 4 bases at V and 3 bases at J, with 1 base between. The CDR3 reads CASSDTGELFF. As DNA, the CDR3 is TGCGCCAGCAGCGACACCGGGGAGCTGTTTTTT.

The chain links TRBV7-2 to TRBJ2-7, with unresolved D. Trimming took off 5 bases at V and 7 bases at J, with 9 bases between the two ends. The CDR3 spans 11 residues. CDR1 is SGHTA and CDR2 is FQGNSA in the germline V gene. CDR3 sequence (DNA): TGTGCCAGCAGCCTGTATTGGGAGCAGTACTTC. Translation: CASSLYWEQYF.

This clone was recorded only once. CDR3 residues: CASSDGRGRNQPQHF. CDR3 DNA sequence: TGTGCCAGCAGTGATGGCAGGGGGCGAAATCAGCCCCAGCATTTT. The genes are TRBV2 and TRBJ1-5, with TRBD1 matching 8 bases. Looked up from germline, CDR1 is SNHLY and CDR2 is FYNNEI. This CDR3 has 15 residues. With 3 bases clipped from V and 4 bases from J, the junction kept 5 bases outside the gene matches.

This clone was seen just once. This rearrangement joins TRBV4-1 to TRBJ1-5; tentatively, D is TRBD1 (6 bases). From germline, CDR1 is MGHRA and CDR2 YSYEKL. V lost 4 bases, J lost 4 bases, and 14 bases lay in between. The CDR3 covers 15 residues. The CDR3 nucleotides read TGCGCCAGCAGCCCACAGGGAATGGGTAATCAGCCCCAGCATTTT. It is translated as CASSPQGMGNQPQHF.

This chain connects TRBV27 to TRBJ2-7; no clear D gene. This CDR3 has 13 residues. Germline V lookup: CDR1 MNHEY, CDR2 SMNVEV (reference sequence). With 3 bases removed from V and 4 bases from J, the gap between germline ends came to 10 bases. CDR3 in amino acids: CASSLRQTYEQYF. The CDR3 DNA reads as TGTGCCAGCAGTTTGCGGCAGACGTACGAGCAGTACTTC.

The chain is built from TRBV7-8 and TRBJ1-5; a weak D match, TRBD1 (5 bases). V was shortened by 4 bases and J by 4 bases, with 17 bases between the two germline ends. CDR1 and CDR2 (germline): SGHVS, FQNEAQ. The CDR3 sequence is 16 residues long. This CDR3 reads CASSSTALGPNQPQHF. Here the CDR3 DNA reads TGTGCCAGCAGCTCCACCGCCTTGGGACCGAATCAGCCCCAGCATTTT. The whole variable domain, remainder taken from reference TRBV7-8 and TRBJ1-5, is GAGVSQSPRYKVAKRGQDVALRCDPISGHVSLFWYQQALGQGPEFLTYFQNEAQLDKSGLPSDRFFAERPEGSVSTLKIQRTQQEDSAVYLCASSSTALGPNQPQHFGDGTRLSIL.

This clone was found once. This chain connects TRBV5-1 to TRBJ2-3; 7 nucleotides line up with TRBD1. V lost 1 base and J lost 4; bases outside the gene matches: 12. Germline assignment: CDR1 SGHRS and CDR2 YFSETQ. This CDR3 comprises 17 residues. Here the CDR3 DNA reads TGCGCCAGCAGCTTGAAGGGCAGGGGGTCCGTGGCAGATACGCAGTATTTT. Protein: CASSLKGRGSVADTQYF.

This clone was counted between two and nine times. The chain links TRBV14 to TRBJ1-1; TRBD1 might be the D (5 bases). Trimming removed 1 base from V and 7 bases from J, with 10 bases in between. The CDR3 has 13 amino acids. Germline V gene lookup returns CDR1 SGHDN and CDR2 FVKESK. The CDR3: CASSQVGGGEAFF. The DNA for the CDR3 is TGTGCCAGCAGCCAAGTTGGGGGTGGTGAAGCTTTCTTT. The entire variable domain, with the rest obtained from reference TRBV14 and TRBJ1-1, is as follows: EAGVTQFPSHSVIEKGQTVTLRCDPISGHDNLYWYRRVMGKEIKFLLHFVKESKQDESGMPNNRFLAERTGGTYSTLKVQPAELEDSGVYFCASSQVGGGEAFFGQGTRLTVV.

V gene TRBV9 combines with J gene TRBJ2-1; the D gene is possibly TRBD2 (6 bases). Germline V gene lookup returns CDR1 SGDLS and CDR2 YYNGEE. The germline V and J ends were trimmed by 4 bases and 5 bases, with 16 bases remaining between them. The CDR3 is 15 amino acids. CDR3 bases: TGTGCCAGCAGCCCCCACCCGGGACTTGACAATGAGCAGTTCTTC. It yields the protein CASSPHPGLDNEQFF.